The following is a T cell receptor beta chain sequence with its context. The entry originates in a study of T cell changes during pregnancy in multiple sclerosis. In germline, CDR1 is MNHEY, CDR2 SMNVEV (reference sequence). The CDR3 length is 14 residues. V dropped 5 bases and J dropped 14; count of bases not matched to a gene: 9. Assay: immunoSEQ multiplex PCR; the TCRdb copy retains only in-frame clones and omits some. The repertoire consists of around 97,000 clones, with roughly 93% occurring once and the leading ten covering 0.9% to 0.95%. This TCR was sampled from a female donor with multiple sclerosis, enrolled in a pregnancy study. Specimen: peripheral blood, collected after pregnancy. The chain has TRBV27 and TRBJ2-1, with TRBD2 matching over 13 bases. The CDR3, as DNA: TGTGCCAGCAGTCCAGGGACTAGCGGGATGGAGAAGTTCTTC. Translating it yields CASSPGTSGMEKFF.